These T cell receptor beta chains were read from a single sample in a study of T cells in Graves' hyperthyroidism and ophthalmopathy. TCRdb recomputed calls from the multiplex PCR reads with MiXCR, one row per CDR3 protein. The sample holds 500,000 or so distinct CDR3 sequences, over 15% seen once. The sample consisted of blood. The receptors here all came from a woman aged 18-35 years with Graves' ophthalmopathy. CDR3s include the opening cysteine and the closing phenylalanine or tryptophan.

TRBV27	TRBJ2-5	CASSGPQETQYF
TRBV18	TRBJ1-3	CASSPPTGSGNTIYF
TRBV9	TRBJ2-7	CASSVGAGEQYF
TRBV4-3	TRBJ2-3	CSSSQEAGYTDTQYF
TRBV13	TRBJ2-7	CASSLGTGTDEQYF
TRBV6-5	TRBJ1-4	CASSYSGQAATNEKLFF
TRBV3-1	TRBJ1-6	CASSQYSSYNSPLHF
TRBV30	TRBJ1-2	CAWSVRWVGRGTNYGYTF
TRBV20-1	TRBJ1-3	CSARDGQGGGNTIYF
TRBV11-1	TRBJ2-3	CASSFGRTSGGAGGTDTQYF
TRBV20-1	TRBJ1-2	CSARDQGRAYGYTF
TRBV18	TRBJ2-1	CASSPWDINNEQFF
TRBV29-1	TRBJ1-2	CSVEGGSYTF
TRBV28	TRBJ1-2	CASSRDRGPTSYGYTF
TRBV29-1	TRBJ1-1	CSVEGPFQGTGHLMGTEAFF
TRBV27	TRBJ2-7	CASSWSPNYEQYF
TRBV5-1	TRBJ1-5	CASSLEGLNQPQHF
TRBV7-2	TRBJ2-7	CASSLRSGGRYEQYF
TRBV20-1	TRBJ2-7	CSAPPEAGGPPTMEQYF
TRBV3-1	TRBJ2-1	CASSQDWDRVDEQFF
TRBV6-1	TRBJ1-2	CASSEGPYNYGYTF
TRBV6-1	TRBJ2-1	CASRFRGPYNEQFF
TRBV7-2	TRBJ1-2	CASSLTGQGLWDYGYTF
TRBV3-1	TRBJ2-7	CASSQVGTAGEQYF
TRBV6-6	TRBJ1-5	CASSYGDWNQPQHF
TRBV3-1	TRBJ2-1	CASSQDLLAGGPREQFF
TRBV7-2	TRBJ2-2	CASSEDSANTGELFF
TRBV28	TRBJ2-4	CASSLPRLAKNIQYF
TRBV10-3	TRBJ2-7	CAISESMSSYEQYF
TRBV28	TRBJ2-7	CASLAGRKPYEQYF
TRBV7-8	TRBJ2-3	CASTVSGGGTDTQYF
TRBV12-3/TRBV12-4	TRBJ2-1	CASRLAGVNEQFF
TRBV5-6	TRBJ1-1	CASSFLGREAFF
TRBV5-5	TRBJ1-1	CASSLVGQGEAFF
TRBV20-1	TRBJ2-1	CSARERADYISYNEQFF
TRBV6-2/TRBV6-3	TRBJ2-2	CASRTGGTGELFF
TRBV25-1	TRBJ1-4	CASSSRTGEDEKLFF
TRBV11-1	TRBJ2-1	CASSYGQNSYNEQFF
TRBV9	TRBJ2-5	CASSVLGGHQETQYF
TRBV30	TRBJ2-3	CAHGQPGGQDTQYF
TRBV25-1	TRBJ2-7	CASSTGTGDTPSPYEQYF